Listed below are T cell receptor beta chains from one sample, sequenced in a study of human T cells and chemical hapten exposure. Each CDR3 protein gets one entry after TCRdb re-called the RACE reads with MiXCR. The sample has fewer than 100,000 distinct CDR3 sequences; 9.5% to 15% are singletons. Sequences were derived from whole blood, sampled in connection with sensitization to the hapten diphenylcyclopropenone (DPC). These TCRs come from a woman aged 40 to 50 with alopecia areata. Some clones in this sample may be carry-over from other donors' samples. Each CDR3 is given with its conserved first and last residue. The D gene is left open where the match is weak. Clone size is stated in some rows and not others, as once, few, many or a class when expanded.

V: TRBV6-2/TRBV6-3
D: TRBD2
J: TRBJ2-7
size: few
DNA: TGTGCCAGCAGCCATTTCGGGAGGGCACGAGAGCAGTACTTC
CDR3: CASSHFGRAREQYF

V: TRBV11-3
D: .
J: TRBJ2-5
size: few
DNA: TGTGCCAGCAGCTTAACTCCTGCCAGACAAGAGACCCAGTACTTC
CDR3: CASSLTPARQETQYF

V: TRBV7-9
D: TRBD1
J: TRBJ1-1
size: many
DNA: TGTGCCAGCAGCTCAGGACAGGGGTTGACTTTCTTT
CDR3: CASSSGQGLTFF

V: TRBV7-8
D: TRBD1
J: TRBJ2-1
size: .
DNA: TGTGCCAGCAGCTCGACAGGGGTCAATGAGCAGTTCTTC
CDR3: CASSSTGVNEQFF

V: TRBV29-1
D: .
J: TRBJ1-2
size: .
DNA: TGCAGCATTGAATTGGGATCCCGCTATGGCTACACCTTC
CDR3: CSIELGSRYGYTF

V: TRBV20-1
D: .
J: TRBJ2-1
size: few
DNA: TGCAGTGCCCACCTGACTATCTCCTACAATGAGCAGTTCTTC
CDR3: CSAHLTISYNEQFF

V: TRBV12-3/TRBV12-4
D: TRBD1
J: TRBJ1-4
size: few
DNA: TGTGCCAGCAGCCCTTCCGGGACAGGGGGTCGTGGGCTGTTTTTT
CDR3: CASSPSGTGGRGLFF

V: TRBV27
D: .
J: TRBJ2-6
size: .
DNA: TGTGCCAGCAGTCGAACGTTCGGTATCTCTGGGGCCAACGTCCTGACTTTC
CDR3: CASSRTFGISGANVLTF

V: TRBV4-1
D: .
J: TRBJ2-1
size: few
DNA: TGCGCCAGCAAACCGGCCGAGAACCCCTACAATGAGCAGTTCTTC
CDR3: CASKPAENPYNEQFF

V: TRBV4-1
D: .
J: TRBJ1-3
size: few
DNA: TGCGCCAGCAGCCAAGCAGGGGCTGGAAACACCATATATTTT
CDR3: CASSQAGAGNTIYF

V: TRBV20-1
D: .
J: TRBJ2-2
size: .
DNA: TGCAGTGCTAGATCCGATGGGAACACCGGGGAGCTGTTTTTT
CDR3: CSARSDGNTGELFF

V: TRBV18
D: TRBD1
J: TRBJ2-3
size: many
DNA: TGTGCCAGCTCACCGAATCCCGGACAGGGACGCACAGATACGCAGTATTTT
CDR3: CASSPNPGQGRTDTQYF

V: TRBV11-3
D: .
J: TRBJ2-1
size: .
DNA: TGTGCCAGCAGCTTATCGACCTCGTTCGAGCAGTTCTTC
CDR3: CASSLSTSFEQFF

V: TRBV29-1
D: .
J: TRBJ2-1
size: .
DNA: TGCAGCGTTGGTCAAACCAACAATGAGCAGTTCTTC
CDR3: CSVGQTNNEQFF

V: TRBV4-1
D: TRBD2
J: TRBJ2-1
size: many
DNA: TGCGCCAGCAGGCGAACTAGCGGCTCCTACAATGAGCAGTTCTTC
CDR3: CASRRTSGSYNEQFF

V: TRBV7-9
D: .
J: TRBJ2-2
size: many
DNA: TGTGCCAGCAGCTCCTTGACCGTGAACACCGGGGAGCTGTTTTTT
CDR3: CASSSLTVNTGELFF

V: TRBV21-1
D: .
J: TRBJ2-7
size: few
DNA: TGTGCCAGCAGCAAAGCGACTGCAGGGACCGCGGGTCGCTACGAGCAGTACTTC
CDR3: CASSKATAGTAGRYEQYF

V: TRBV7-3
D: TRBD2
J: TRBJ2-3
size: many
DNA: TGTGCCAGCAGCTTAACGGGACTAAGCACAGATACGCAGTATTTT
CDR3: CASSLTGLSTDTQYF

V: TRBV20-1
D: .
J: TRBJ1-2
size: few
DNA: TGCAGTGCTACGAAACAGGGAACTGGCTACACCTTC
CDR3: CSATKQGTGYTF

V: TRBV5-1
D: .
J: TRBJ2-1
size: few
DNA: TGCGCCAGCAGCTTGATGGGAACTGAGGGCAATGAGCAGTTCTTC
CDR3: CASSLMGTEGNEQFF

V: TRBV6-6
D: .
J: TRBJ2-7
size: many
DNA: TGTGCCAGCAGTTACTCTAGGAAGGAGCAGTACTTC
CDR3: CASSYSRKEQYF

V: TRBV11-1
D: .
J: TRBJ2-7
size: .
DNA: TGTGCCAGCAGCCGCAGGGGCCTATCCTACGAGCAGTACTTC
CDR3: CASSRRGLSYEQYF

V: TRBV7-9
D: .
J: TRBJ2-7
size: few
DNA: TGTGCCAGCAGCTTAGGAACTTGGGAGCAGTACTTC
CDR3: CASSLGTWEQYF

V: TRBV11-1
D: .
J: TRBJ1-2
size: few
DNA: TGTGCCAGCAGCTTAGAGGGGCGGACCCTTGGCTACACCTTC
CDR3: CASSLEGRTLGYTF

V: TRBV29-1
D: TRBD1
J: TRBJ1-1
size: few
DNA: TGCAGCGTCGCACAGGGGGACACTGAAGCTTTCTTT
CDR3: CSVAQGDTEAFF

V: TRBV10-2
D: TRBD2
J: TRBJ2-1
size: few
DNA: TGCGCCAGCAGTGTAACCCCCGGGACTAGCGGATACAATGAGCAGTTCTTC
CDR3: CASSVTPGTSGYNEQFF

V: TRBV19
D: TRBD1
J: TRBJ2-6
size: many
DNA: TGTGCCAGTAGTATCCAGGGGGCGGCAGGGGCCAACGTCCTGACTTTC
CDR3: CASSIQGAAGANVLTF

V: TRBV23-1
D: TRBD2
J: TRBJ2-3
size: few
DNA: TGCGCCAGCAGCATTCGGACTAGCGGGAACGACACAGATACGCAGTATTTT
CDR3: CASSIRTSGNDTDTQYF

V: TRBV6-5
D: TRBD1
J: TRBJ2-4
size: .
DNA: TGTGCCAGCAGTCCGTGGGACAGCCGAAAAAACATTCAGTACTTC
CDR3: CASSPWDSRKNIQYF

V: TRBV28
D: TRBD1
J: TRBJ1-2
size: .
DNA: TGTGCCAGCAGCGAGGGGGCTTACGGCTACACCTTC
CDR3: CASSEGAYGYTF